The 24 T cell receptor beta chains in this list originate from one sample, sequenced in a study of blood T cell repertoires in COVID-19. Method: immunoSEQ multiplex PCR; TCRdb's copy keeps in-frame clones and lacks some. This table has about 320,000 clones, 80% to 90% appearing once. Sequencing was done on a sample of PBMCs or T cells enriched from blood (not recorded which). All receptors come from a man younger than 40 who had recovered from COVID-19.

CDR3 sequence: CASRSQTAHTEAFF. CDR3 nucleotide sequence: TGTGCCAGCAGGTCGCAGACAGCTCACACTGAAGCTTTCTTT. This sequence joins TRBV6-5 and TRBJ1-1; perhaps TRBD1 as D (5 bases). V was shortened by 6 bases and J by 3 bases, with 14 bases between the two germline ends. Germline lookup yields CDR1 MNHEY and CDR2 SVGAGI. CDR3 length: 14 residues.

The chain carries TRBV5-5 and TRBJ1-5; possible D gene TRBD1, 5 bases. The CDR3 spans 14 residues. Germline assignment: CDR1 SGHKS and CDR2 YYEKEE (reference sequence). V was trimmed by 3 bases and J by 9 bases, leaving 16 bases between them. CDR3 residues: CASSSTSQGPPQHF. CDR3 sequence (DNA): TGTGCCAGCAGCTCCACATCTCAGGGTCCGCCCCAGCATTTT.

V usage is TRBV7-9 and J usage is TRBJ2-5; 10 positions agree with TRBD1. The CDR3 covers 15 residues. CDR1 is SEHNR, CDR2 FQNEAQ, per germline (reference sequence). V lost 2 bases and J lost 5; bases outside the gene matches: 5. CDR3 sequence (DNA): TGTGCCAGCAGCTTACGGATGGGACAGGGGGAGACCCAGTACTTC. Its protein is CASSLRMGQGETQYF.

Here the CDR3 reads CASKTGTSLYGYTF. The CDR3 region has the DNA TGTGCCAGCAAAACAGGGACGTCACTATACGGCTACACCTTC. The chain joins TRBV27 to TRBJ1-2, with D maybe TRBD1 (6 bases). This CDR3 contains 14 residues. V gave up 7 bases and J gave up 8 bases, with 20 bases separating them. Germline CDR1 MNHEY, CDR2 SMNVEV (reference sequence).

This rearrangement joins TRBV6-2 or TRBV6-3 to TRBJ2-3, with 11 bases aligning to TRBD2. Germline assignment: CDR1 MNHEY and CDR2 SVGEGT. The CDR3 is 17 amino acids. The V segment lost 5 bases and the J segment 0 bases; nucleotides outside the gene matches: 7. The CDR3 sequence is CASSASGGYPSTDTQYF. CDR3 DNA: TGTGCCAGCAGTGCTAGCGGGGGGTACCCTAGCACAGATACGCAGTATTTT.

This sequence joins TRBV15 and TRBJ2-5; D is unclear. Per germline, CDR1 LNHNV and CDR2 YYDKDF (reference sequence). This CDR3 has 15 residues. V was pared by 0 bases and J by 3 bases, with 11 bases between. CDR3 in amino acids: CATSRDYEQKETQYF. The CDR3 nucleotides read TGTGCCACCAGCAGAGATTACGAACAGAAAGAGACCCAGTACTTC.

The V and J genes are TRBV7-2 and TRBJ2-7; TRBD1 agrees at 8 bases. Germline CDR1 and CDR2: SGHTA and FQGNSA. Trimming cost V 4 bases and J 2 bases; bases outside gene matches: 7. CDR3 length: 15 residues. The CDR3 nucleotides read TGTGCCAGCAGCTCCTACGGACAGGGCACCTACGAGCAGTACTTC. Translated: CASSSYGQGTYEQYF.

The rearrangement uses TRBV27 and TRBJ1-2; D is possibly TRBD1 (5 bases). Germline CDR1 reads MNHEY; CDR2 reads SMNVEV (reference sequence). Trimming left V 5 bases short and J 4 bases short, with 14 bases between. The CDR3 sequence is 14 residues long. The CDR3 loop is CASSPDKRLYGYTF. The CDR3 bases are TGTGCCAGCAGTCCGGACAAGAGACTCTATGGCTACACCTTC.

V usage is TRBV5-1 and J usage is TRBJ2-3; maybe TRBD2 (5 bases). The CDR3 loop spans 13 amino acids. V was trimmed by 0 bases and J by 6 bases, leaving 8 bases between them. Germline lookup yields CDR1 SGHRS and CDR2 YFSETQ. CDR3 loop: CASSLGGEDTQYF. The CDR3 DNA reads as TGCGCCAGCAGCTTGGGTGGGGAGGATACGCAGTATTTT.

The chain is built from TRBV29-1 and TRBJ2-3; TRBD2 matches 10 bases. The germline gives CDR1 SQVTM, CDR2 ANQGSEA. The length of the CDR3 is 13 residues. V was pared by 6 bases and J by 3 bases, with 3 bases of the junction left unmatched. The CDR3 loop is CSVAGGTTDTQYF. CDR3 nucleotide sequence: TGCAGCGTAGCGGGGGGGACTACAGATACGCAGTATTTT.

The rearrangement uses TRBV4-1 and TRBJ2-3; the match to TRBD1 covers 10 bases. The germline V gene has CDR1 MGHRA and CDR2 YSYEKL. CDR3 length: 17 amino acids. After removal of 1 base from V and 0 bases from J, the junction contained 4 bases not matched to a gene. DNA for the CDR3: TGCGCCAGCAGCCAAGGATGGACAGGGGGAAGCACAGATACGCAGTATTTT. Protein sequence: CASSQGWTGGSTDTQYF.

The chain has TRBV7-9 and TRBJ1-4; 7 bases line up with TRBD1. V lost 5 bases, J lost 0 bases, and 12 bases stayed unmatched. Germline CDR1 reads SEHNR; CDR2 reads FQNEAQ (reference sequence). There are 18 residues in the CDR3. The CDR3 nucleotides read TGTGCCAGCAGCCCAAGCGCAGGGGGTGAGGCAACTAATGAAAAACTGTTTTTT. This encodes CASSPSAGGEATNEKLFF.

V and J are TRBV2 and TRBJ2-5; D gene uncertain. The CDR3 is made up of 12 amino acids. With 8 bases removed from V and 0 bases from J, the gap between germline ends came to 7 bases. Looked up from germline, CDR1 is SNHLY and CDR2 is FYNNEI. CDR3: CASGENQETQYF. For the CDR3, the DNA is TGTGCCAGCGGAGAGAACCAAGAGACCCAGTACTTC.

The chain uses TRBV19 and TRBJ2-7, with 8 bases fitting TRBD1. The V segment lost 0 bases and the J segment 6 bases; nucleotides outside the gene matches: 4. CDR3 length: 14 amino acids. Looked up from germline, CDR1 is LNHDA and CDR2 is SQIVND (reference sequence). CDR3 residues: CASSIDGQGGEQYF. The DNA for the CDR3 is TGTGCCAGTAGTATAGATGGACAGGGAGGCGAGCAGTACTTC.

J is TRBJ1-6 and V is TRBV18; no clear D. Trimming left V 1 base short and J 5 bases short, with 12 bases between. CDR3 length: 16 residues. Looked up from germline, CDR1 is KGHSH and CDR2 is LQKENI. The CDR3 bases are TGTGCCAGCTCACCACACCCCCCGACTAATAATTCACCCCTCCACTTT. Protein product: CASSPHPPTNNSPLHF. The whole variable domain, remainder taken from reference TRBV18 and TRBJ1-6, is NAGVMQNPRHLVRRRGQEARLRCSPMKGHSHVYWYRQLPEEGLKFMVYLQKENIIDESGMPKERFSAEFPKEGPSILRIQQVVRGDSAAYFCASSPHPPTNNSPLHFGNGTRLTVT.

This chain connects TRBV7-2 to TRBJ2-3, with a tentative D call TRBD2 (5 bases). Between the trimmed V and J ends, which lost 1 base and 1 base, there was a span of 9 bases. This CDR3 is 15 amino acids long. Germline CDR1 is SGHTA and CDR2 is FQGNSA. CDR3 residues: CASSLGPGGTDTQYF. CDR3 coding DNA: TGTGCCAGCAGCTTAGGTCCCGGGGGCACAGATACGCAGTATTTT.

The genes are TRBV12-5 and TRBJ1-5; no definite D call. Germline V CDR1 and CDR2: LGHNT, FRNRAP. V lost 3 bases and J 4 bases, leaving 7 bases between the germline ends. The CDR3 contains 13 residues. CDR3 coding DNA: TGTGCTAGTGGTTTTGGAGGTAATCAGCCCCAGCATTTT. Protein sequence: CASGFGGNQPQHF. The full variable domain, rest sourced from reference TRBV12-5 and TRBJ1-5, is DARVTQTPRHKVTEMGQEVTMRCQPILGHNTVFWYRQTMMQGLELLAYFRNRAPLDDSGMPKDRFSAEMPDATLATLKIQPSEPRDSAVYFCASGFGGNQPQHFGDGTRLSIL.

The V and J genes are TRBV7-8 and TRBJ1-5; 12 bases fit TRBD1. Germline V gives CDR1 SGHVS, CDR2 FQNEAQ. The CDR3 spans 14 residues. The ends lost 5 bases at V and 6 bases at J; junction bases unmatched: 2. CDR3 in DNA: TGTGCCAGCAGCGAGGGACAGGGGGCTCAGCCCCAGCATTTT. Residues: CASSEGQGAQPQHF.

J is TRBJ1-6 and V is TRBV5-1; D possibly corresponds to TRBD1 (6 bases). Germline CDR1 is SGHRS and CDR2 is YFSETQ. The CDR3 is made up of 15 amino acids. The V end was cut by 1 base, the J end by 6 bases, with 11 bases between. CDR3 nucleotides: TGCGCCAGCAGCTTGTTAACAGGGAGTAATTCACCCCTCCACTTT. Protein product: CASSLLTGSNSPLHF.

The genes are TRBV2 and TRBJ1-5; unclear D gene. Trimming pared 1 base from V and 3 bases from J, leaving 7 bases between. Per germline, CDR1 SNHLY and CDR2 FYNNEI. The CDR3 is made up of 14 amino acids. CDR3 DNA sequence: TGTGCCAGCAGTGAAGGGCGGAACAATCAGCCCCAGCATTTT. Residues: CASSEGRNNQPQHF.

This clone occurred once. The chain couples TRBV29-1 to TRBJ2-7; maybe TRBD1 (5 bases). Germline values: CDR1 SQVTM, CDR2 ANQGSEA. The CDR3 has 12 residues. Trimming removed 7 bases at V and 3 bases at J, with 13 bases between. The CDR3 spells CSGIDSLYEQYF. The CDR3 nucleotides are TGCAGCGGAATTGACAGTCTCTACGAGCAGTACTTC.

The chain uses TRBV19 and TRBJ2-2; D remains ambiguous. Trimming pared 2 bases from V and 0 bases from J, leaving 4 bases between. The CDR3 runs to 14 residues. The germline gives CDR1 LNHDA, CDR2 SQIVND (reference sequence). The DNA of the CDR3 is TGTGCCAGTAGTATACGTCCGAACACCGGGGAGCTGTTTTTT. Translating gives CASSIRPNTGELFF.

The CDR3: CASSPTGSKHEKLFF. CDR3 in DNA: TGTGCCAGCAGTCCCACAGGGAGTAAGCATGAAAAACTGTTTTTT. The rearrangement joins TRBV11-2 to TRBJ1-4; D possibly corresponds to TRBD1 (6 bases). Germline values: CDR1 SGHAT, CDR2 FQNNGV. Trimming removed 6 bases from V and 6 bases from J, with 17 bases in between. CDR3 length equals 15 residues.

The chain links TRBV5-1 to TRBJ1-4, with unresolved D. The germline V gene encodes CDR1 SGHRS and CDR2 YFSETQ. V was cut by 0 bases and J by 3 bases, with 9 bases left in between. The CDR3 length is 15 residues. The CDR3 DNA reads TGCGCCAGCAGCTTGGTCGCGGGGTCTAATGAAAAACTGTTTTTT. This encodes CASSLVAGSNEKLFF.